This T cell receptor beta chain was captured by sequencing in a study of blood T cell repertoires in COVID-19. The CDR3 is 14 amino acids. Trimming pared 5 bases from V and 2 bases from J, leaving 12 bases between. Germline CDR1 SEHNR, CDR2 FQNEAQ (reference sequence). Exposed participants came across a COVID-19 case within 2 weeks before study entry. The assay was immunoSEQ multiplex PCR, and TCRdb's table has in-frame clones only and misses some. Of fewer than 250,000 clones in the sample, roughly 85% are singletons; the top ten hold 4.5% to 5%. V gene TRBV7-9 combines with J gene TRBJ2-5; tentatively, D is TRBD2 (5 bases). The sample consisted of PBMCs or T cells enriched from blood (not recorded which). The origin of this receptor is a woman in her fifties or sixties who had been exposed to COVID-19. The CDR3 spells CASSPALEQETQYF. In DNA, the CDR3 is TGTGCCAGCAGCCCAGCACTAGAACAAGAGACCCAGTACTTC.